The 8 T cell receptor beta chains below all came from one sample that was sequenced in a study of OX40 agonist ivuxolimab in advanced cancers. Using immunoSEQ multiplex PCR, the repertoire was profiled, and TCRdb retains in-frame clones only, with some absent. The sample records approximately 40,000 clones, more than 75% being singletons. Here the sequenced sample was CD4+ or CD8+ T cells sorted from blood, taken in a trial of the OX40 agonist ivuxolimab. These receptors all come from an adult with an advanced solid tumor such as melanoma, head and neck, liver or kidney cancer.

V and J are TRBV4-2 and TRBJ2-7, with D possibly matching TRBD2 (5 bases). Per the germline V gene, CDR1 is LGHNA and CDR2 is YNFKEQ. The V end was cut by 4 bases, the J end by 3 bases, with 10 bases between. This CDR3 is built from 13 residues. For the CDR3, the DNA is TGTGCCAGCAGCCCGTCCCGGGACTACGAGCAGTACTTC. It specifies CASSPSRDYEQYF.

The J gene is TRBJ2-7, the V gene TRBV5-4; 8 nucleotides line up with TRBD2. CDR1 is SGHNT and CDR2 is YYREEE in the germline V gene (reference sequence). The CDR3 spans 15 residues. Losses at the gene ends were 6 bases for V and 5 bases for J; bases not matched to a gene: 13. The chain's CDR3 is CASTTSGTSPNEQYF. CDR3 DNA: TGTGCCAGCACCACGTCCGGGACTAGTCCCAACGAGCAGTACTTC. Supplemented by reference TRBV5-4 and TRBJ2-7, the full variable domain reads ETGVTQSPTHLIKTRGQQVTLRCSSQSGHNTVSWYQQALGQGPQFIFQYYREEENGRGNFPPRFSGLQFPNYSSELNVNALELDDSALYLCASTTSGTSPNEQYFGPGTRLTVT.

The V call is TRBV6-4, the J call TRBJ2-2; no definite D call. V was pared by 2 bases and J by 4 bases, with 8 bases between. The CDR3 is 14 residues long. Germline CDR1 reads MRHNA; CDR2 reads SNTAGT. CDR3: CASSDGATTGELFF. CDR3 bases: TGTGCCAGCAGTGACGGCGCCACCACCGGGGAGCTGTTTTTT.

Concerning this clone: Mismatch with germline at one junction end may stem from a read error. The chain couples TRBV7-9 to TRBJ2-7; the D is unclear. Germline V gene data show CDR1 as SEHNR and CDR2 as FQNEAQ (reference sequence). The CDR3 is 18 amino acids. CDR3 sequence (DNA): TGTGCCAGCAGTTTAGAGTATATCGGCGATAAGGCGAGCTACGAGCAGTACTTC. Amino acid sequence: CASSLEYIGDKASYEQYF.

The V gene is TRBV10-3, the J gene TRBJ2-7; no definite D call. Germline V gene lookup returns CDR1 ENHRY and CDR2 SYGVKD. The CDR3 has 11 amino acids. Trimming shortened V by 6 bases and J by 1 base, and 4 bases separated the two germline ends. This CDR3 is CAIRVSYEQYF. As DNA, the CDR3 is TGTGCCATCAGGGTTTCCTACGAGCAGTACTTC.

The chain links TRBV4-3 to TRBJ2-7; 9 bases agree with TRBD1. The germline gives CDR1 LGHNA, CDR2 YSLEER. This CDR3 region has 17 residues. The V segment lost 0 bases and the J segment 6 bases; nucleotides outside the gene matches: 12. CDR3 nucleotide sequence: TGCGCCAGCAGCCAAGATCGTTTGGACAGGGGACATGGCGAGCAGTACTTC. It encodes CASSQDRLDRGHGEQYF.

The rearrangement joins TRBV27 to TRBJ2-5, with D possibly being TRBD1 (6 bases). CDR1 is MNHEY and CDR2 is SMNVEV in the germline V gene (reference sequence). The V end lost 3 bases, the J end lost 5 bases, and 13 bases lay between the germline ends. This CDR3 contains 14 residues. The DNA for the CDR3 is TGTGCCAGCAGTTTTGGGGGCTTGGGGGAGACCCAGTACTTC. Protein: CASSFGGLGETQYF.

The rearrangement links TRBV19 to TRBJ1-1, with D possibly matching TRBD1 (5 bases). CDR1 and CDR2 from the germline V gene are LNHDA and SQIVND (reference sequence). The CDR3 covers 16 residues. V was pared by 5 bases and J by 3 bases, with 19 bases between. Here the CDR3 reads CASSGPTGSGDTEAFF. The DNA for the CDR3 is TGTGCCAGTAGTGGACCAACGGGATCGGGGGACACTGAAGCTTTCTTT.